This T cell receptor beta chain was sequenced during a study of blood T cell repertoires in COVID-19. Study background: Both acute and convalescent COVID-19 samples were obtained from the United States, Italy and Spain. PBMCs, B-cell-depleted T cells, or T cells were the source of the cDNA or gDNA that made up the material.

This clone was seen only once. J lost 3 bases, V lost 4 bases, and 0 bases had no gene match. The CDR3 has 15 amino acids. Germline values: CDR1 SNHLY, CDR2 FYNNEI. In the original processing: Estimated nucleated cell counts came from reference gene primer amplification. Sequencing used immunoSEQ multiplex PCR; TCRdb keeps in-frame clones, though not all of them. The V and J calls and clone size come from that table; D and trimming were worked out from the DNA. The sample shows 29,000 or so clones, roughly nine tenths of them seen only once. The source is a man aged 50-60 years with active COVID-19. The source material was peripheral blood. The rearrangement joins TRBV2 to TRBJ2-1; 13 bases are shared with TRBD2. The CDR3 DNA sequence: TGTGCCAGCAGTGGACTAGCGGGGGGCTACAATGAGCAGTTCTTC. Its translation is CASSGLAGGYNEQFF.